A single sample gave rise to the 20 T cell receptor beta chains below, sequenced in a study of blood T cell repertoires in COVID-19. Here immunoSEQ multiplex PCR was the method, and the copy in TCRdb shows in-frame clones only, minus some. The table lists over 400,000 clones, about 89% of them singletons. Sequencing used peripheral blood. The source of these receptors is a woman aged 45-65 years with COVID-19, enrolled during active disease.

The J gene is TRBJ1-3, the V gene TRBV27; the D is unclear. Per germline, CDR1 MNHEY and CDR2 SMNVEV (reference sequence). The ends were cut back, 5 bases at V and 7 bases at J, with 12 bases in the middle. The CDR3 spans 13 residues. CDR3 nucleotide sequence: TGTGCCAGCAGTCCGTCGAGGGAGAACACCATATATTTT. This gives the protein CASSPSRENTIYF.

This chain joins TRBV5-1 and TRBJ2-5; 9 nucleotides line up with TRBD2. Germline V gene lookup returns CDR1 SGHRS and CDR2 YFSETQ. This CDR3 is 15 amino acids long. The V and J ends lost 4 bases and 8 bases, in that order; junction bases with no gene match: 12. For the CDR3, the DNA is TGCGCCAGCAGCCCCCAGTTGGCGGGGGGGGCTACCCAGTACTTC. Its protein product is CASSPQLAGGATQYF.

The chain carries TRBV5-5 and TRBJ1-6, with TRBD1 as a possible D gene (5 bases). CDR3 length: 15 residues. Germline lookup yields CDR1 SGHKS and CDR2 YYEKEE (reference sequence). V lost 0 bases and J 5 bases, leaving 9 bases between the germline ends. The CDR3 here is CASSLGRGNNSPLHF. The CDR3 bases are TGTGCCAGCAGCTTGGGGCGGGGCAATAATTCACCCCTCCACTTT.

This rearrangement joins TRBV5-1 to TRBJ2-2, with 9 nucleotides matching TRBD2. This CDR3 has 16 amino acids. V lost 3 bases, J lost 0 bases, and 3 bases stayed unmatched. Germline values: CDR1 SGHRS, CDR2 YFSETQ. The CDR3 bases are TGCGCCAGCAGCTCTTTAGCGGGAGCGAACACCGGGGAGCTGTTTTTT. It yields the protein CASSSLAGANTGELFF.

This chain connects TRBV2 to TRBJ2-7, with 7 nucleotides matching TRBD1. CDR1 is SNHLY, CDR2 FYNNEI, per germline. The CDR3 covers 15 residues. V shed 4 bases and J 1 base; nucleotides not matched to a gene: 7. CDR3 DNA: TGTGCCAGCAGTGGAGCAACAGGGGCATCCTACGAGCAGTACTTC. It encodes CASSGATGASYEQYF.

CDR3 in amino acids: CASSLYYEQYF. The CDR3 coding sequence is TGTGCCAGCAGCTTATACTACGAGCAGTACTTC. The chain carries TRBV7-9 and TRBJ2-7; D unclear. The V and J ends lost 2 bases and 3 bases respectively, with 2 bases between them. CDR1 is SEHNR and CDR2 is FQNEAQ in the germline V gene (reference sequence). CDR3 length: 11 amino acids.

The V and J genes are TRBV15 and TRBJ1-4; possibly TRBD1 for D (6 bases). The V end was cut by 0 bases, the J end by 7 bases, with 12 bases between. This CDR3 is 15 amino acids long. Germline V gene sequence: CDR1 LNHNV, CDR2 YYDKDF (reference sequence). Here the CDR3 reads CATSRDGGPGEKLFF. The CDR3 coding sequence is TGTGCCACCAGCAGAGATGGGGGCCCGGGTGAAAAACTGTTTTTT.

The rearrangement uses TRBV18 and TRBJ1-2; D unclear. V was shortened by 3 bases and J by 8 bases, with 25 bases between the two germline ends. CDR1 is KGHSH, CDR2 LQKENI, per germline. The CDR3 runs to 17 residues. CDR3: CASSPRVGLQVPGGYTF. DNA for the CDR3: TGTGCCAGCTCACCGCGAGTTGGGTTGCAGGTTCCGGGGGGCTACACCTTC.

This sequence joins TRBV6-5 and TRBJ1-5; possible D gene TRBD1, 6 bases. CDR1 is MNHEY and CDR2 is SVGAGI in the germline V gene. This CDR3 is built from 14 residues. Trimming shortened V by 2 bases and J by 6 bases, and 11 bases separated the two germline ends. DNA for the CDR3: TGTGCCAGCAGTTACGGGGGCCCCACTCAGCCCCAGCATTTT. This gives the protein CASSYGGPTQPQHF.

The CDR3: CASSLDDRVVTEAFF. CDR3 nucleotides: TGCGCCAGCAGCTTGGACGACAGGGTAGTCACTGAAGCTTTCTTT. The chain combines TRBV5-1 with TRBJ1-1; the match to TRBD1 covers 7 bases. The germline V gene encodes CDR1 SGHRS and CDR2 YFSETQ. The CDR3 runs to 15 residues. Trimming at V came to 0 bases and at J to 4 bases, leaving 6 bases not matched to a gene.

V is TRBV5-1 and J is TRBJ1-3; D not certain. The CDR3 is made up of 13 amino acids. V was pared by 0 bases and J by 4 bases, with 5 bases between. Germline CDR1 and CDR2: SGHRS and YFSETQ. CDR3 region: CASSLDEGNTIYF. CDR3 sequence (DNA): TGCGCCAGCAGCTTGGACGAGGGAAACACCATATATTTT.

This clone was seen once. The chain employs TRBV2 and TRBJ1-2, with D hard to call. This CDR3 is built from 13 residues. With 8 bases removed from V and 3 bases from J, the gap between germline ends came to 13 bases. In germline, CDR1 is SNHLY, CDR2 FYNNEI. The CDR3 is CASGHRGHYGYTF. CDR3 bases: TGTGCCAGCGGCCACCGCGGGCACTATGGCTACACCTTC.

The chain joins TRBV6-1 to TRBJ2-7; a weak D match, TRBD1 (6 bases). The V and J ends lost 2 bases and 6 bases respectively, with 11 bases between them. This CDR3 comprises 13 residues. Germline CDR1 is MNHNS and CDR2 is SASEGT. The CDR3 sequence is CASSEQQGGEQYF. CDR3 nucleotide sequence: TGTGCCAGCAGTGAACAACAGGGCGGCGAGCAGTACTTC.

The chain joins TRBV6-6 to TRBJ1-1, with D unresolved. The germline V gene has CDR1 MNHNY and CDR2 SVGAGI (reference sequence). The CDR3 is 12 amino acids. The V and J ends lost 5 bases and 0 bases respectively, with 4 bases between them. Here the CDR3 reads CASSPVNTEAFF. The CDR3 DNA is TGTGCCAGCAGTCCAGTGAACACTGAAGCTTTCTTT.

The chain links TRBV2 to TRBJ1-1; D is uncertain. The CDR3 extends over 12 amino acids. V lost 5 bases, J lost 8 bases, and 12 bases lay in between. Germline V lookup: CDR1 SNHLY, CDR2 FYNNEI. Here the CDR3 reads CASSKDGGEAFF. The CDR3 nucleotides are TGTGCCAGCAGTAAGGACGGAGGGGAAGCTTTCTTT. The complete variable domain, with remaining parts taken from reference TRBV2 and TRBJ1-1, reads EPEVTQTPSHQVTQMGQEVILRCVPISNHLYFYWYRQILGQKVEFLVSFYNNEISEKSEIFDDQFSVERPDGSNFTLKIRSTKLEDSAMYFCASSKDGGEAFFGQGTRLTVV.

The CDR3 DNA follows: TGTGCCAGCAGCTTAAGCAGTGTACCAGCGGGGGACCCCTACGAGCAGTACTTC. Protein sequence: CASSLSSVPAGDPYEQYF. This chain uses TRBV7-9 with TRBJ2-7; TRBD2 matches at 8 bases. The CDR3 has 18 residues. Germline lookup yields CDR1 SEHNR and CDR2 FQNEAQ (reference sequence). V shed 2 bases and J 2 bases; nucleotides not matched to a gene: 14.

The chain has TRBV29-1 and TRBJ2-6; a possible D gene is TRBD1 (5 bases). The germline gives CDR1 SQVTM, CDR2 ANQGSEA. Trimming took off 6 bases at V and 2 bases at J, with 8 bases between the two ends. The CDR3 consists of 13 residues. CDR3 nucleotides: TGCAGCGTCAACAGGCCTGGGGCCAACGTCCTGACTTTC. It specifies CSVNRPGANVLTF.

The chain is built from TRBV9 and TRBJ1-2; no firm D call. The germline V and J ends were trimmed by 0 bases and 3 bases, with 9 bases remaining between them. This CDR3 spans 14 amino acids. In germline, CDR1 is SGDLS, CDR2 YYNGEE. Here the CDR3 DNA reads TGTGCCAGCAGCGTAGACGAGAGATACTATGGCTACACCTTC. Amino acids: CASSVDERYYGYTF.

V gene TRBV30 combines with J gene TRBJ1-1; 7 bases are shared with TRBD1. This CDR3 has 13 amino acids. Germline values: CDR1 GTSNPN, CDR2 SVGIG (reference sequence). V lost 3 bases and J lost 5; bases outside the gene matches: 6. This CDR3 reads CAWSRTGVTEAFF. The DNA for the CDR3 is TGTGCCTGGAGCCGAACAGGGGTGACTGAAGCTTTCTTT.

The chain joins TRBV5-1 to TRBJ2-2; the D gene is possibly TRBD1 (5 bases). The CDR3 is 14 amino acids. CDR1 and CDR2 from the germline V gene are SGHRS and YFSETQ. Deletions cut 4 bases from V and 3 bases from J, with 10 bases between. The DNA of the CDR3 is TGCGCCAGCAGCAGAACAGGCGACACCGGGGAGCTGTTTTTT. It codes for CASSRTGDTGELFF.